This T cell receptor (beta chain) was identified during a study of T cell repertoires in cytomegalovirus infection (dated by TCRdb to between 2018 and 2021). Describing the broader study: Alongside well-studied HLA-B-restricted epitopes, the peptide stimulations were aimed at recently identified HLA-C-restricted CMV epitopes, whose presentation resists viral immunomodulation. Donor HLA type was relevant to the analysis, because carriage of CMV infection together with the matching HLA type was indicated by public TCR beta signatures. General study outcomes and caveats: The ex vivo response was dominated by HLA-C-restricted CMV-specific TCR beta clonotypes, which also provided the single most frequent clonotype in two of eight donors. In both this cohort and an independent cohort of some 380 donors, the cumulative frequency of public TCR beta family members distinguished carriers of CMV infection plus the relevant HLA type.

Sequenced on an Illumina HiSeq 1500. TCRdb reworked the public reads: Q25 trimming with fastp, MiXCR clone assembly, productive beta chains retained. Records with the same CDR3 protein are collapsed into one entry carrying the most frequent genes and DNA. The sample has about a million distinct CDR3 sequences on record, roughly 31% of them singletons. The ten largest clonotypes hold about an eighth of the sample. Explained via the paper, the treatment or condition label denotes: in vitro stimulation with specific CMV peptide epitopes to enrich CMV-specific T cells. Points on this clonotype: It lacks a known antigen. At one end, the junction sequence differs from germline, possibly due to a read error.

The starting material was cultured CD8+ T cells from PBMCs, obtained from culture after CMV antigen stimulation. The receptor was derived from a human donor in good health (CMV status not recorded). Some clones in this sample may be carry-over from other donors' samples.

The CDR3 in this case is CTSSGDRGIDGYTF. Read as DNA, the sequence is TGTACCAGCAGCGGGGACAGGGGGATCGACGGCTACACCTTC. The chain links TRBV27 with TRBJ1-2; the central 11 bases match TRBD1. From its cysteine to its phenylalanine, the CDR3 spans 14 amino acids. Left in the record is the CDR3 DNA by itself, 42 bases read in frame from the first base. Reading the germline V gene (reference sequence) gives CDR1 MNHEY and CDR2 SMNVEV.